Presented here are 10 T cell receptor beta chains from one specimen sequenced in a study of cytomegalovirus exposure and HLA in healthy donors. Primers: 60 Vbeta forward and 13 Jbeta reverse. TCRdb's copy holds only in-frame clones and misses some; the assay was immunoSEQ multiplex PCR. The sample lists around 95,000 clones; about four fifths were seen once. The specimen was PBMCs. These receptors originate from a man aged 25-45 years in good health and CMV-seropositive.

In regard to this clone: Within the sample, other DNA sequences also encode this same CDR3. The chain recombines TRBV6-1 with TRBJ2-5; 9 bases align to TRBD2. After removal of 2 bases from V and 2 bases from J, the junction contained 3 bases not matched to a gene. The CDR3 loop spans 15 amino acids. Per the germline V gene, CDR1 is MNHNS and CDR2 is SASEGT. CDR3 loop: CASSELAGGQETQYF. In DNA form, the CDR3 reads TGTGCCAGCAGTGAATTGGCGGGAGGGCAAGAGACCCAGTACTTC.

This clone was seen a few times. The chain links TRBV10-1 to TRBJ2-3; D perhaps matches TRBD2 (5 bases). V lost 5 bases and J 0 bases, leaving 6 bases between the germline ends. Germline V gives CDR1 WNHNN, CDR2 SYGVQD (reference sequence). The CDR3 totals 13 residues. The CDR3 loop reads CASSSGSTDTQYF. DNA for the CDR3: TGCGCCAGCAGTAGCGGAAGCACAGATACGCAGTATTTT.

The V and J genes are TRBV2 and TRBJ2-3; 8 bases are shared with TRBD2. Germline assignment: CDR1 SNHLY and CDR2 FYNNEI. Trimming took 4 bases from V and 7 from J; bases not matched to a gene: 13. The CDR3 has 16 residues. Here the CDR3 reads CASSGSSGGGTNTQYF. CDR3 in DNA: TGTGCCAGCAGTGGAAGTTCTGGCGGGGGGACTAATACGCAGTATTTT.

V gene TRBV27 combines with J gene TRBJ2-2; unclear D gene. Germline CDR1 MNHEY, CDR2 SMNVEV (reference sequence). The CDR3 is made up of 12 amino acids. Trimming pared 5 bases from V and 1 base from J, leaving 2 bases between. In DNA form, the CDR3 reads TGTGCCAGCAGTCTGAACACCGGGGAGCTGTTTTTT. Protein product: CASSLNTGELFF.

The chain combines TRBV28 with TRBJ1-3; no firm D call. CDR1 MDHEN and CDR2 SYDVKM come from the germline V gene. V lost 9 bases, J lost 0 bases, and 6 bases lay in between. The CDR3 is 12 residues long. DNA of the CDR3: TGTGCCAGTACAGTCTCTGGAAACACCATATATTTT. Encoded protein: CASTVSGNTIYF. The full variable domain, completed using reference TRBV28 and TRBJ1-3, is DVKVTQSSRYLVKRTGEKVFLECVQDMDHENMFWYRQDPGLGLRLIYFSYDVKMKEKGDIPEGYSVSREKKERFSLILESASTNQTSMYLCASTVSGNTIYFGEGSWLTVV.

There are a few counts of this clone. The chain joins TRBV29-1 to TRBJ1-5, with 8 bases aligning to TRBD1. The CDR3 runs 15 residues. The germline gives CDR1 SQVTM, CDR2 ANQGSEA. Germline trimming cut 3 bases from V and 4 bases from J; bases unmatched to any gene: 8. As DNA, the CDR3 is TGCAGCGTTGACCCTCGGACAGGGAGGAATCAGCCCCAGCATTTT. Translated: CSVDPRTGRNQPQHF.

The genes are TRBV7-9 and TRBJ2-7, with 7 nucleotides matching TRBD2. J lost 3 bases, V lost 0 bases, and 8 bases had no gene match. CDR1 and CDR2 (germline): SEHNR, FQNEAQ (reference sequence). The length of the CDR3 is 16 residues. The chain's CDR3 is CASSLALGPGGYEQYF. CDR3 bases: TGTGCCAGCAGCTTAGCGCTGGGCCCGGGGGGCTACGAGCAGTACTTC.

The chain uses TRBV6-5 and TRBJ1-2, with 7 bases lining up with TRBD1. Trimming at V came to 10 bases and at J to 6 bases, leaving 14 bases not matched to a gene. The germline gives CDR1 MNHEY, CDR2 SVGAGI. CDR3 length: 14 residues. The CDR3: CATSTLTGINGYTF. CDR3 nucleotides: TGTGCCACTAGTACCTTGACAGGGATTAATGGCTACACCTTC.

The chain has TRBV11-2 and TRBJ1-1; TRBD1 might be the D (6 bases). V lost 5 bases and J lost 5, with 15 bases in between. The CDR3 consists of 14 residues. Germline-derived CDR1 and CDR2 are SGHAT and FQNNGV. This CDR3 is CASSPIRGRTEAFF. The CDR3 nucleotides are TGTGCCAGCAGCCCCATCAGGGGAAGGACTGAAGCTTTCTTT.

CDR3 in amino acids: CASSQNRDYEQYF. Here the CDR3 DNA reads TGTGCCAGCAGTCAAAACAGGGACTACGAGCAGTACTTC. This chain connects TRBV2 to TRBJ2-7; tentative D call: TRBD1 (6 bases). CDR3 length equals 13 residues. The V gene's germline CDR1 is SNHLY and CDR2 FYNNEI. Between the trimmed V and J ends, which lost 5 bases and 3 bases, there was a span of 11 bases. Supplemented by reference TRBV2 and TRBJ2-7, the full variable domain reads EPEVTQTPSHQVTQMGQEVILRCVPISNHLYFYWYRQILGQKVEFLVSFYNNEISEKSEIFDDQFSVERPDGSNFTLKIRSTKLEDSAMYFCASSQNRDYEQYFGPGTRLTVT.